The source of this T cell receptor (beta chain) is a study of T cells after yellow fever vaccination. Notes on the study in general: Post-booster samples contained most primary-vaccination clones (roughly 96% CD4, roughly 88% CD8).

This CDR3 has 14 amino acids. With 0 bases clipped from V and 8 bases from J, the junction kept 3 bases outside the gene matches. Germline values: CDR1 SGHTA, CDR2 FQGNSA. Researchers made TCR cDNA using 5'RACE template switching, and this step added a universal primer site and UMIs. Each CDR3 protein gets one entry after TCRdb re-called the 5' RACE reads with MiXCR. The sample yields hundreds of thousands of distinct CDR3 sequences, about 13% seen once. This clonotype appeared a few times. What it recognizes is unknown. The gene calls are TRBV7-2 and TRBJ2-1; 8 positions agree with TRBD2. This clonotype was sampled from a man younger than 40 who received the YFV17D yellow fever vaccine. The sample here was PBMCs, taken on the day of the yellow fever booster vaccination. The CDR3 DNA reads as TGTGCCAGCAGCTTAGCAGCGGGAGTAGATGAGCAGTTCTTC. Amino acids: CASSLAAGVDEQFF.